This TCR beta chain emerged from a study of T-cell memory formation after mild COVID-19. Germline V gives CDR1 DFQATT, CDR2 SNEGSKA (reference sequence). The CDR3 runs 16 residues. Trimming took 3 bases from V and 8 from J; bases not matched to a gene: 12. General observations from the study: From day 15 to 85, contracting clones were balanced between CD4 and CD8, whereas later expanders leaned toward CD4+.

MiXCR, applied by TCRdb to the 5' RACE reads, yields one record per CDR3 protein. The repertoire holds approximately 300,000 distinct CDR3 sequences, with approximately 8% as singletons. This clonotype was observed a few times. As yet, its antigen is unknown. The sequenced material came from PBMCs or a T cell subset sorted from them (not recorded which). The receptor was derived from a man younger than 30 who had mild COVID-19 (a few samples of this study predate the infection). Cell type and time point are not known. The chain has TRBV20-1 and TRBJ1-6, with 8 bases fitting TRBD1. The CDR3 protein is CSASRTGSLGDSPLHF. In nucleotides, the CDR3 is TGCAGTGCTAGCAGGACAGGGTCTCTGGGCGATTCACCCCTCCACTTT.